Listed here are 14 T cell receptor beta chains from one sample, sequenced in a study of control samples from healthy donors and cancer patients. Repertoires were generated with immunoSEQ multiplex PCR, while TCRdb's copy carries only in-frame clones and drops some. The table records 150,000 to 200,000 clones, about 90% of them present only once. Source material: blood. Receptors were obtained from a woman aged 40-49 years in good health.

The chain employs TRBV14 and TRBJ1-1, with D unresolved. V dropped 2 bases and J dropped 0 bases, with 4 bases sitting between them. The CDR3 loop spans 13 amino acids. From germline, CDR1 is SGHDN and CDR2 FVKESK. CDR3 bases: TGTGCCAGCAGCCAAAACCTGAACACTGAAGCTTTCTTT. Protein: CASSQNLNTEAFF. Using reference TRBV14 and TRBJ1-1 for the parts outside the CDR3, the full variable domain is EAGVTQFPSHSVIEKGQTVTLRCDPISGHDNLYWYRRVMGKEIKFLLHFVKESKQDESGMPNNRFLAERTGGTYSTLKVQPAELEDSGVYFCASSQNLNTEAFFGQGTRLTVV.

The CDR3 loop is CASSVAGQGNTIYF. The CDR3 nucleotides read TGTGCCAGCAGCGTAGCGGGACAGGGAAACACCATATATTTT. The chain is built from TRBV9 and TRBJ1-3, with 7 bases that match TRBD1. Trimming took 0 bases from V and 4 from J; bases not matched to a gene: 1. CDR1 is SGDLS and CDR2 is YYNGEE in the germline V gene. This CDR3 region has 14 residues. The whole variable domain, filled in from reference TRBV9 and TRBJ1-3, reads DSGVTQTPKHLITATGQRVTLRCSPRSGDLSVYWYQQSLDQGLQFLIQYYNGEERAKGNILERFSAQQFPDLHSELNLSSLELGDSALYFCASSVAGQGNTIYFGEGSWLTVV.

Concerning this clone: This sample includes further DNA sequences coding for the same CDR3. The chain employs TRBV6-2 or TRBV6-3 and TRBJ1-5; D remains ambiguous. This CDR3 contains 12 residues. The V gene lost 5 bases and the J gene lost 4 bases, with 6 bases spanning the gap. Germline V gene data show CDR1 as MNHEY and CDR2 as SVGEGT. The CDR3 loop is CASSPRNQPQHF. Written as DNA, the CDR3 is TGTGCCAGCAGTCCCCGTAATCAGCCCCAGCATTTT.

The V call is TRBV13, the J call TRBJ2-1, with 8 positions matching TRBD2. CDR1 is PRHDT and CDR2 is FYEKMQ in the germline V gene (reference sequence). The CDR3 is 15 residues long. V gave up 4 bases and J gave up 8 bases; unmatched junction bases: 10. CDR3 DNA: TGTGCCAGCAGCTCCCTCCGGGGGGGCAACGATGAGCAGTTCTTC. The encoded protein is CASSSLRGGNDEQFF.

The V call is TRBV5-1, the J call TRBJ2-2, with TRBD1 as a possible D gene (6 bases). CDR1 is SGHRS and CDR2 is YFSETQ in the germline V gene. With 3 bases removed from V and 4 bases from J, the gap between germline ends came to 10 bases. The CDR3 extends over 14 amino acids. Here the CDR3 reads CASSSQGFTGELFF. CDR3 coding DNA: TGCGCCAGCAGCTCACAGGGTTTCACCGGGGAGCTGTTTTTT. The full variable domain, rest sourced from reference TRBV5-1 and TRBJ2-2, is KAGVTQTPRYLIKTRGQQVTLSCSPISGHRSVSWYQQTPGQGLQFLFEYFSETQRNKGNFPGRFSGRQFSNSRSEMNVSTLELGDSALYLCASSSQGFTGELFFGEGSRLTVL.

The rearrangement joins TRBV19 to TRBJ1-1; D is unresolved. V was pared by 9 bases and J by 10 bases, with 15 bases between. Germline CDR1 reads LNHDA; CDR2 reads SQIVND (reference sequence). This CDR3 has 11 amino acids. CDR3 residues: CASIGSRGAFF. The CDR3 coding sequence is TGTGCCAGCATCGGGTCTCGTGGAGCTTTCTTT.

The chain uses TRBV2 and TRBJ1-1; TRBD1 is a possible D gene (6 bases). The CDR3 contains 15 residues. Germline CDR1 reads SNHLY; CDR2 reads FYNNEI. V gave up 5 bases and J gave up 4 bases, with 17 bases separating them. CDR3 loop: CASSSQGRTGTEAFF. The CDR3 nucleotides are TGTGCCAGCAGTTCCCAGGGGCGAACTGGCACTGAAGCTTTCTTT.

This clone showed up just once. This chain connects TRBV10-3 to TRBJ2-5, with a tentative D call TRBD2 (6 bases). The CDR3 runs to 13 residues. CDR1 is ENHRY and CDR2 is SYGVKD in the germline V gene. The V gene lost 10 bases and the J gene lost 5 bases, with 17 bases spanning the gap. Here the CDR3 reads CATTGTPLETQYF. The CDR3 DNA reads as TGTGCCACCACCGGGACTCCACTGGAGACCCAGTACTTC.

This chain connects TRBV3-1 (or the pseudogene TRBV3-2) to TRBJ2-2; TRBD2 matches at 8 bases. Trimming at V came to 4 bases and at J to 0 bases, leaving 10 bases not matched to a gene. The germline V gene encodes CDR1 LGHDT and CDR2 YNNKEL (reference sequence). The CDR3 has 18 amino acids. The chain's CDR3 is CASSPRGWGLANTGELFF. The CDR3, as DNA: TGTGCCAGCAGCCCTAGGGGTTGGGGACTAGCGAACACCGGGGAGCTGTTTTTT.

The gene calls are TRBV7-8 and TRBJ2-7; D is possibly TRBD2 (7 bases). Germline V CDR1 and CDR2: SGHVS, FQNEAQ. The CDR3 spans 16 residues. V was pared by 1 base and J by 9 bases, with 22 bases between. The CDR3 DNA sequence: TGTGCCAGCAGCTTAGAAGCGGGACATTTAGGCCTCGTGCAGTACTTC. It codes for CASSLEAGHLGLVQYF.

The rearrangement uses TRBV6-5 and TRBJ2-3; D is perhaps TRBD1 or TRBD2 (6 bases each). The germline V gene has CDR1 MNHEY and CDR2 SVGAGI. The CDR3 contains 13 residues. Trimming removed 8 bases at V and 5 bases at J, with 14 bases between. The CDR3 sequence is CASRIQGLDTQYF. CDR3 coding DNA: TGTGCCAGCCGAATACAGGGACTAGATACGCAGTATTTT.

This clone was counted at least ten times. The chain uses TRBV18 and TRBJ1-4; D remains ambiguous. The V end lost 5 bases, the J end lost 5 bases, and 6 bases lay between the germline ends. Germline V CDR1 and CDR2: KGHSH, LQKENI. This CDR3 is 12 amino acids long. The CDR3 protein is CASSEGNEKLFF. The CDR3 DNA is TGTGCCAGCTCAGAGGGCAATGAAAAACTGTTTTTT.

The genes are TRBV6-5 and TRBJ1-1, with a possible D match to TRBD1 (5 bases). In germline, CDR1 is MNHEY, CDR2 SVGAGI. CDR3 length: 15 amino acids. Trimming left V 6 bases short and J 6 bases short, with 20 bases between. CDR3 nucleotides: TGTGCCAGCAGGTATCAAACAGGAGGTAGGCCTGAAGCTTTCTTT. It specifies CASRYQTGGRPEAFF.

The chain carries TRBV27 and TRBJ2-1; 7 bases fit TRBD2. CDR3 length: 12 residues. Germline CDR1 and CDR2: MNHEY and SMNVEV (reference sequence). V lost 5 bases and J lost 12; bases outside the gene matches: 7. The DNA of the CDR3 is TGTGCCAGCAGTAGCGAGCGGGGCTCGCAGTTCTTC. This encodes CASSSERGSQFF.